The entry that follows covers one TCR beta chain sequence. This clonotype was recorded many times. No antigen is known for it. Nothing much larger sits one base from this clone, and base qualities are not available. This sample was sequenced with an Illumina HiSeq 1500. Using fastp trimming at Q25 and MiXCR clonotype assembly, TCRdb reanalyzed the public sequencing data and kept in-frame beta chains. A single entry per CDR3 protein holds the most common genes and DNA from its merged rows. Present in this sample are fewer than 900,000 distinct CDR3 sequences, almost 30% of which were seen just once. The biggest ten clones account for around 14% of the sample. This record belongs to a study of T cell repertoires in cytomegalovirus infection (dated by TCRdb to between 2017 and 2020). In terms of the full investigation: The peptide stimulations were aimed at well-studied HLA-B-restricted epitopes as well as recently identified HLA-C-restricted CMV epitopes, whose presentation resists viral immunomodulation. Because public TCR beta signatures pointed to carriage of CMV infection together with the matching HLA type, the HLA type of each donor mattered for the analysis. Summary of the overall study and its limitations: The ex vivo response was dominated by HLA-C-restricted CMV-specific TCR beta clonotypes, which also provided the single most frequent clonotype in two of eight donors. Cumulative frequency of public TCR beta family members discriminated carriers of CMV infection plus the relevant HLA type in this cohort and an independent approximately 360-donor cohort.

Reading the label with the study, this specimen's treatment or condition is: in vitro stimulation with specific CMV peptide epitopes to enrich CMV-specific T cells. CDR1 SGHVS and CDR2 FNYEAQ were looked up in the germline V gene. The cysteine opens and the phenylalanine closes a CDR3 of 18 amino acids. The only DNA kept is the CDR3, 54 bases in frame from the first base. V has 5 bases trimmed and J has 0 bases trimmed; junction bases matching no gene number 12. The rearrangement combines TRBV7-6 with TRBJ2-3, and TRBD2 aligns with 9 junction nucleotides. The TCR was taken from a human donor in good health (CMV status not recorded). Some clones in this sample may be carry-over from other donors' samples. Sequenced here: cultured CD8+ T cells from PBMCs, sampled from culture after CMV antigen stimulation. The CDR3 region reads CASSRGVAGDRSTDTQYF. The nucleotide sequence is TGTGCCAGCAGCCGAGGAGTAGCGGGGGACAGAAGCACAGATACGCAGTATTTT.